These T cell receptor beta chains were read from a single sample in a study of CD8+CD57+ T cells in acquired aplastic anemia. TCRdb re-called the reads with MiXCR, one entry per CDR3 protein. Altogether about 220,000 distinct CDR3 sequences are present, almost 35% being singletons, with the ten largest covering more than 0.95%. Sequencing used sorted CD4+, CD8+, or CD8+CD57+ T cells (not recorded which) from PBMCs. The receptors were sampled from a human donor in good health, serving as a control. CDR3s include the opening cysteine and the closing phenylalanine or tryptophan.

V	J	CDR3
TRBV4-2	TRBJ1-2	CASSLAGGYYGYTF
TRBV25-1	TRBJ1-4	CASSPVKWGGGGSTNEKLFF
TRBV12-3/TRBV12-4	TRBJ1-2	CASSLVPGDGYTF
TRBV3-1	TRBJ1-5	CASSLGGQGLGQPQHF
TRBV11-2	TRBJ1-3	CASSLHSLGVPGNTIYF
TRBV12-3/TRBV12-4	TRBJ1-3	CASSLVWTGNTIYF
TRBV19	TRBJ2-3	CASMLAGSDTQYF
TRBV11-1	TRBJ2-7	CASSFGTSGTQSYEQYF
TRBV4-1	TRBJ2-1	CASSSREDLNNEQFF
TRBV14	TRBJ2-5	CASSQDLLAGGLSQYF
TRBV25-1	TRBJ1-1	CASSGGQGREAFF
TRBV6-5	TRBJ1-2	CASSYRDGAYGYTF
TRBV6-5	TRBJ1-6	CASSYSPQGVRSPLHF
TRBV7-9	TRBJ2-1	CASSLTSGRSNEQFF
TRBV10-3	TRBJ1-1	CAISESDRGLGAFF
TRBV12-3/TRBV12-4	TRBJ2-1	CASSNRDRQFF
TRBV9	TRBJ1-1	CASSVTMGNTEAFF
TRBV5-6	TRBJ2-7	CASSFLSGAYYEQYF
TRBV11-1	TRBJ1-2	CASSWTGGSRGYTF
TRBV5-1	TRBJ1-1	CASSGAGANTEAFF
TRBV2	TRBJ1-2	CASSSHGQGAYGYTF
TRBV5-1	TRBJ1-2	CASSSTINYGYTF
TRBV20-1	TRBJ1-2	CSASLTGPNYGYTF
TRBV5-6	TRBJ1-1	CASSLVSGLSTEAFF
TRBV7-2	TRBJ1-2	CASSRTGERYGYTF
TRBV10-3	TRBJ2-7	CAISVGGGSYEQYF
TRBV6-1	TRBJ1-5	CASSRQGIDQPQHF
TRBV9	TRBJ2-1	CASSPRGTGAPYSYNEQFF
TRBV24-1	TRBJ1-2	CATRSAGLVGNGYTF
TRBV12-3/TRBV12-4	TRBJ2-7	CASSSSFRDSSYEQYF
TRBV11-1	TRBJ1-5	CASSLDKNFRHQPQHF
TRBV2	TRBJ1-2	CASSQGYGLLPNGYTF
TRBV6-1	TRBJ1-2	CASSDSGGGYGYTF
TRBV9	TRBJ2-1	CASSVGSSYNEQFF
TRBV12-3/TRBV12-4	TRBJ1-2	CASSLGTGGFDGYTF
TRBV20-1	TRBJ2-5	CSAIKAGGKETQYF
TRBV19	TRBJ1-5	CASSIGGFGQPQHF
TRBV3-1	TRBJ1-2	CASSQDHWTGTYGYTF
TRBV5-1	TRBJ1-1	CASSPDTRMNTEAFF
TRBV29-1	TRBJ1-1	CSVEGRYTEAFF
TRBV3-1	TRBJ1-6	CASSQDGGQGLSPLHF
TRBV7-8	TRBJ1-2	CASSPGWQGNNYGYTF
TRBV4-1	TRBJ2-4	CASSQVRRDIQYF
TRBV20-1	TRBJ2-7	CSARGVRGGEQYF
TRBV5-1	TRBJ1-1	CASSLARDTEAFF
TRBV24-1	TRBJ2-5	CATSDAGGQETQYF
TRBV7-2	TRBJ1-2	CASSLITEINYGYTF
TRBV14	TRBJ1-1	CASSPRPRQYAANTEAFF